This T cell receptor beta chain was documented in a study of blood T cell repertoires in COVID-19. How the authors handled the data: Reference gene primer amplification gave estimated nucleated cell counts. Clones were sequenced by immunoSEQ multiplex PCR, and TCRdb holds only the in-frame ones, with some missing. The V and J calls and clone size are taken from that table; D and trimming were inferred from the DNA. The sample records fewer than 80,000 clones, approximately 79% being singletons. Regarding this clone: Relative to the germline gene, one junction end is altered; a read error may explain this.

Per germline, CDR1 MNHEY and CDR2 SMNVEV (reference sequence). The CDR3 has 15 residues. The sequenced material came from peripheral blood. This receptor was identified in a woman of 80 years or more with active or convalescent COVID-19. The chain carries TRBV27 and TRBJ2-2; 11 bases align to TRBD1. In nucleotides, the CDR3 is TGTGCCAGCAGTTGGGACAGGGGGTCACACCGGGGAGCTGTTTTT. Its translation is CASSWDRGSHRGAVF.